These T cell receptor beta chains were read from a single sample in a study of response to subunit inactivated influenza vaccine. TCRdb redid the calling of the RT-PCR reads with MiXCR, one entry per CDR3 protein. The repertoire holds more than 700,000 distinct CDR3 sequences, with 21% as singletons. The material was PBMCs from blood, obtained 5 days after vaccination. These receptors all stem from a man aged 50-60 years who received an inactivated influenza vaccine. CDR3s include the opening cysteine and the closing phenylalanine or tryptophan. The order of the fields is CDR3 length, J gene, clone size, D gene, V gene, CDR3 protein, CDR3 DNA. The D gene is left open where the match is weak. A row's size may be missing; if present it is once, few, many or a size class.

cdr3_length: 14; j_call: TRBJ1-5; clone_size: few; d_call: .; v_call: TRBV9; cdr3_aa: CASTPGDKSEPQHF; cdr3_nt: TGTGCCAGCACCCCCGGGGACAAATCAGAGCCCCAGCATTTT
cdr3_length: 13; j_call: TRBJ2-1; clone_size: .; d_call: TRBD2; v_call: TRBV6-2/TRBV6-3; cdr3_aa: CASSYGVGGKQFF; cdr3_nt: TGTGCCAGCAGTTATGGGGTCGGGGGGAAGCAGTTCTTC
cdr3_length: 11; j_call: TRBJ1-3; clone_size: many; d_call: .; v_call: TRBV12-3/TRBV12-4; cdr3_aa: CASSSYDTIYF; cdr3_nt: TGTGCCAGCAGTTCTTACGACACCATATATTTT
cdr3_length: 13; j_call: TRBJ1-2; clone_size: few; d_call: TRBD1; v_call: TRBV20-1; cdr3_aa: CSAEKGQGYGYTF; cdr3_nt: TGCAGTGCCGAGAAGGGACAGGGATATGGCTACACCTTC
cdr3_length: 14; j_call: TRBJ2-1; clone_size: .; d_call: .; v_call: TRBV6-2/TRBV6-3; cdr3_aa: CASNSGSSYNEQFF; cdr3_nt: TGTGCCAGCAATTCAGGGAGCTCCTACAATGAGCAGTTCTTC
cdr3_length: 15; j_call: TRBJ1-1; clone_size: .; d_call: .; v_call: TRBV5-5; cdr3_aa: CASSLQGMMNTEAFF; cdr3_nt: TGTGCCAGCAGCTTGCAGGGGATGATGAACACTGAAGCTTTCTTT
cdr3_length: 16; j_call: TRBJ2-5; clone_size: .; d_call: .; v_call: TRBV7-9; cdr3_aa: CASSNREIPYKETQYF; cdr3_nt: TGTGCCAGCAGCAACAGGGAAATCCCCTACAAAGAGACCCAGTACTTC
cdr3_length: 14; j_call: TRBJ2-7; clone_size: few; d_call: .; v_call: TRBV5-1; cdr3_aa: CASTQQTGSYEQYF; cdr3_nt: TGCGCCAGCACCCAACAGACGGGGTCCTACGAGCAGTACTTC
cdr3_length: 16; j_call: TRBJ2-7; clone_size: .; d_call: .; v_call: TRBV7-2; cdr3_aa: CASSLQAGRNSYEQYF; cdr3_nt: TGTGCCAGCAGCTTACAGGCAGGGAGAAATAGCTACGAGCAGTACTTC
cdr3_length: 16; j_call: TRBJ2-1; clone_size: few; d_call: TRBD2; v_call: TRBV5-5; cdr3_aa: CASSPTASGSLIEQFF; cdr3_nt: TGTGCCAGCAGCCCCACGGCTAGCGGGAGTTTAATTGAGCAGTTCTTC
cdr3_length: 13; j_call: TRBJ1-2; clone_size: .; d_call: .; v_call: TRBV11-2; cdr3_aa: CASSSYLGGGYTF; cdr3_nt: TGTGCCAGCAGCTCTTACTTGGGTGGTGGCTACACCTTC
cdr3_length: 15; j_call: TRBJ2-5; clone_size: few; d_call: .; v_call: TRBV6-2/TRBV6-3; cdr3_aa: CASSYEGPAQETQYF; cdr3_nt: TGTGCCAGCAGTTACGAGGGTCCAGCTCAAGAGACCCAGTACTTC
cdr3_length: 16; j_call: TRBJ2-4; clone_size: .; d_call: .; v_call: TRBV4-1; cdr3_aa: CASSQEAVRPKNIQYF; cdr3_nt: TGCGCCAGCAGCCAAGAGGCGGTCAGACCCAAAAACATTCAGTACTTC
cdr3_length: 14; j_call: TRBJ2-2; clone_size: .; d_call: .; v_call: TRBV20-1; cdr3_aa: CSAPTRDKIRELFF; cdr3_nt: TGCAGTGCCCCAACCCGGGACAAAATCCGGGAGCTGTTTTTT
cdr3_length: 16; j_call: TRBJ2-4; clone_size: .; d_call: .; v_call: TRBV7-2; cdr3_aa: CASSLAPESWKNIQYF; cdr3_nt: TGTGCCAGCAGCTTAGCGCCGGAGTCTTGGAAAAACATTCAGTACTTC
cdr3_length: 18; j_call: TRBJ2-3; clone_size: .; d_call: .; v_call: TRBV11-2; cdr3_aa: CASSLVATAGPFTDTQYF; cdr3_nt: TGTGCCAGCAGCTTAGTAGCGACTGCAGGTCCCTTCACAGATACGCAGTATTTT
cdr3_length: 14; j_call: TRBJ1-1; clone_size: few; d_call: .; v_call: TRBV10-3; cdr3_aa: CAISPGRDYTEAFF; cdr3_nt: TGTGCCATCAGCCCGGGACGCGACTACACTGAAGCTTTCTTT
cdr3_length: 15; j_call: TRBJ1-2; clone_size: .; d_call: .; v_call: TRBV7-9; cdr3_aa: CASSPQMREVYGYTF; cdr3_nt: TGTGCCAGCAGCCCGCAAATGCGGGAAGTATATGGCTACACCTTC